What follows are 17 T cell receptor beta chains derived from one specimen sequenced in a study of blood T cell repertoires in COVID-19. Sequencing used immunoSEQ multiplex PCR; TCRdb keeps in-frame clones, though not all of them. The table shows some 200,000 clones, with around four fifths occurring only once. Sequencing was performed on peripheral blood. The receptor source for this set is a woman between 45 and 60 years old with active or convalescent COVID-19.

The V and J genes are TRBV29-1 and TRBJ2-1; TRBD2 agrees at 10 bases. Germline V gene data show CDR1 as SQVTM and CDR2 as ANQGSEA. There are 14 residues in the CDR3. V was clipped by 4 bases and J by 4 bases; unmatched bases: 4. CDR3 protein: CSVAPSGGYNEQFF. The CDR3 region has the DNA TGCAGCGTTGCGCCTAGCGGGGGTTACAATGAGCAGTTCTTC.

V is TRBV6-5 and J is TRBJ2-3; 11 bases align to TRBD1. The germline CDR1 and CDR2 sequences are MNHEY and SVGAGI. The CDR3 extends over 16 amino acids. Trimming at V came to 4 bases and at J to 3 bases, leaving 6 bases not matched to a gene. In nucleotides, the CDR3 is TGTGCCAGCAGTTCCCGGACAGGGGGCATTACAGATACGCAGTATTTT. As protein: CASSSRTGGITDTQYF.

V gene TRBV5-1 combines with J gene TRBJ2-5; 9 bases fit TRBD1. Trimming cost V 4 bases and J 5 bases; bases outside gene matches: 12. Germline lookup yields CDR1 SGHRS and CDR2 YFSETQ. This CDR3 is 16 amino acids long. The CDR3 DNA reads as TGCGCCAGCAGCCCGGTCGCGGACAGGGGAGTGGAGACCCAGTACTTC. Encoded protein: CASSPVADRGVETQYF.

This clone was counted a few times. The chain recombines TRBV28 with TRBJ1-2, with no clear D. This CDR3 contains 12 residues. V was trimmed by 1 base and J by 6 bases, leaving 6 bases between them. Germline V gene lookup returns CDR1 MDHEN and CDR2 SYDVKM. The CDR3 nucleotides are TGTGCCAGCAGTTTATTTCCGGATGGCTACACCTTC. Translating gives CASSLFPDGYTF.

The rearrangement joins TRBV27 to TRBJ1-6; 8 bases fit TRBD1. Germline-derived CDR1 and CDR2 are MNHEY and SMNVEV (reference sequence). This CDR3 spans 17 amino acids. The V and J ends lost 3 bases and 0 bases, in that order; junction bases with no gene match: 4. CDR3 loop: CASSFRDRSSYNSPLHF. The CDR3, as DNA: TGTGCCAGCAGTTTCCGGGACAGGAGCTCCTATAATTCACCCCTCCACTTT.

The CDR3, as DNA: TGTGCCAGCAGTTTTGGCTTACAGGGCCCAGATACGCAGTATTTT. Encoded protein: CASSFGLQGPDTQYF. The rearrangement uses TRBV28 and TRBJ2-3; possibly TRBD1 for D (6 bases). The V gene's germline CDR1 is MDHEN and CDR2 SYDVKM. Trimming left V 3 bases short and J 4 bases short, with 14 bases between. There are 15 residues in the CDR3.

This chain joins TRBV5-1 and TRBJ2-3; D unresolved. CDR3 length: 14 amino acids. The V gene's germline CDR1 is SGHRS and CDR2 YFSETQ. V was trimmed by 2 bases and J by 3 bases, leaving 10 bases between them. CDR3 sequence: CASSLAPGTDTQYF. Written as DNA, the CDR3 is TGCGCCAGCAGCTTAGCACCCGGGACAGATACGCAGTATTTT.

V and J are TRBV4-1 and TRBJ2-7; 8 nucleotides match TRBD2. The CDR3 loop spans 16 amino acids. CDR1 MGHRA and CDR2 YSYEKL come from the germline V gene. V lost 4 bases to trimming and J lost 2 bases; unmatched junction nucleotides: 10. The CDR3 spells CASSPTSGTTPYEQYF. CDR3 coding DNA: TGCGCCAGCAGCCCCACTAGCGGAACAACCCCCTACGAGCAGTACTTC.

This chain connects TRBV6-5 to TRBJ1-6; 8 bases are shared with TRBD1. Trimming at V came to 7 bases and at J to 7 bases, leaving 6 bases not matched to a gene. The CDR3 extends over 14 amino acids. Germline V gives CDR1 MNHEY, CDR2 SVGAGI. The CDR3 nucleotides are TGTGCCAGCACCGGGACAGGAGAGAATTCACCCCTCCACTTT. Translating it yields CASTGTGENSPLHF.

J is TRBJ2-7 and V is TRBV28; 11 bases fit TRBD2. Germline CDR1 reads MDHEN; CDR2 reads SYDVKM. The junction had 10 bases not matched to a gene; V was cut back by 3 bases and J by 3 bases. The CDR3 is made up of 17 amino acids. CDR3 residues: CASSFFPGGTSGYEQYF. Written as DNA, the CDR3 is TGTGCCAGCAGTTTCTTCCCCGGCGGGACTAGCGGCTACGAGCAGTACTTC.

CDR3 DNA: TGTGCCAGCAGTGACAGGGAAAATTCACCCCTCCACTTT. It encodes CASSDRENSPLHF. The chain couples TRBV6-1 to TRBJ1-6; D possibly corresponds to TRBD1 (5 bases). Trimming shortened V by 3 bases and J by 7 bases, and 7 bases separated the two germline ends. This CDR3 contains 13 residues. From germline, CDR1 is MNHNS and CDR2 SASEGT.

The chain uses TRBV28 and TRBJ1-3; D unclear. The V and J ends lost 5 bases and 6 bases respectively, with 11 bases between them. The CDR3 runs to 13 residues. The germline CDR1 and CDR2 sequences are MDHEN and SYDVKM. The CDR3 spells CASSPYRQNTIYF. DNA of the CDR3: TGTGCCAGCAGTCCCTACCGCCAAAACACCATATATTTT. The full variable domain, completed using reference TRBV28 and TRBJ1-3, is DVKVTQSSRYLVKRTGEKVFLECVQDMDHENMFWYRQDPGLGLRLIYFSYDVKMKEKGDIPEGYSVSREKKERFSLILESASTNQTSMYLCASSPYRQNTIYFGEGSWLTVV.

Here the CDR3 DNA reads TGTGCCAGCAATTGGGATCAGGGGATGCACAATGAGCAGTTCTTC. Protein: CASNWDQGMHNEQFF. The gene calls are TRBV28 and TRBJ2-1; D might be TRBD1 (6 bases). The CDR3 extends over 15 amino acids. Trimming removed 7 bases at V and 5 bases at J, with 18 bases between. Germline CDR1 is MDHEN and CDR2 is SYDVKM.

This clone was observed many times. The chain has TRBV4-1 and TRBJ2-2, with D tentatively TRBD1 (5 bases). V was pared by 1 base and J by 4 bases, with 13 bases between. CDR3 size: 16 residues. In germline, CDR1 is MGHRA, CDR2 YSYEKL. CDR3 DNA sequence: TGCGCCAGCAGCCAAGTCGACATGGGGCTCACCGGGGAGCTGTTTTTT. It encodes CASSQVDMGLTGELFF.

This chain uses TRBV18 with TRBJ2-7, with 11 bases lining up with TRBD1. The CDR3 spans 14 residues. Germline V CDR1 and CDR2: KGHSH, LQKENI. V lost 6 bases to trimming and J lost 4 bases; unmatched junction nucleotides: 5. The CDR3 sequence is CASSFGTGGYEQYF. CDR3 nucleotide sequence: TGTGCCAGCTCTTTCGGGACAGGGGGTTACGAGCAGTACTTC.

The gene calls are TRBV4-1 and TRBJ2-1; 13 bases line up with TRBD2. The CDR3 contains 16 residues. The germline gives CDR1 MGHRA, CDR2 YSYEKL. Trimming removed 1 base from V and 11 bases from J; junction bases left unmatched: 8. The CDR3 reads CASSQGVLAGGYKQFF. CDR3 bases: TGCGCCAGCAGCCAAGGGGTACTAGCGGGGGGGTATAAGCAGTTCTTC.

The gene calls are TRBV28 and TRBJ1-2, with D possibly matching TRBD1 (6 bases). The length of the CDR3 is 15 residues. The germline CDR1 and CDR2 sequences are MDHEN and SYDVKM. V was trimmed by 6 bases and J by 4 bases, leaving 18 bases between them. The CDR3 sequence is CASRNTRGAGYGYTF. For the CDR3, the DNA is TGTGCCAGCAGAAATACTCGGGGGGCGGGCTATGGCTACACCTTC.